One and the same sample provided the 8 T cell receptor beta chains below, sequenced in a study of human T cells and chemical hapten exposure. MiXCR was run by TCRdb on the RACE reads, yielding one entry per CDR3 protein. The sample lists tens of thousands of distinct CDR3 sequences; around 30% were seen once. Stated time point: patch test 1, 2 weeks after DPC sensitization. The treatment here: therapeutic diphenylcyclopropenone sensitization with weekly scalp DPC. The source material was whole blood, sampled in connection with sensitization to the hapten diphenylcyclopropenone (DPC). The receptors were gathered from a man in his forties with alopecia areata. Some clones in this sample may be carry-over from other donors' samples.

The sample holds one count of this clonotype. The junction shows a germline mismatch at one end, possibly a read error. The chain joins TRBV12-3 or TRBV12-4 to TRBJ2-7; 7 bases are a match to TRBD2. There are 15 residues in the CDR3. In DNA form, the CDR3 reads TGTGCCAGCAGTCCCTCGCGGGAGCAAACCTACGAGCGGTACTTC. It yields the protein CASSPSREQTYERYF.

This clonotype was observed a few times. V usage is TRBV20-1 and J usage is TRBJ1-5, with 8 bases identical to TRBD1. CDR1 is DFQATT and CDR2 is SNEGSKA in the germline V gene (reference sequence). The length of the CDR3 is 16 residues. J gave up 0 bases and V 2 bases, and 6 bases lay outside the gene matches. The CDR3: CSARSGRGLSNQPQHF. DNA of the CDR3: TGCAGTGCTAGATCGGGCAGGGGGCTTAGCAATCAGCCCCAGCATTTT.

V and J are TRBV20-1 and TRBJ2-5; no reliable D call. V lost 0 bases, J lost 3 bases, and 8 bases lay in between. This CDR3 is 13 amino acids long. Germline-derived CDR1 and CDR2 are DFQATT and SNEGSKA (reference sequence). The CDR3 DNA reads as TGCAGTGCTAGAGATCAGGTGGAAGAGACCCAGTACTTC. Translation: CSARDQVEETQYF.

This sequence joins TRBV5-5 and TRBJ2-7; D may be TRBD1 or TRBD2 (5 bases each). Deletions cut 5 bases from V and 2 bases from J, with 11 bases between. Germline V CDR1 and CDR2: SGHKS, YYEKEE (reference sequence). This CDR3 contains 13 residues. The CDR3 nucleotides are TGTGCCAGCAGTCGGGGACGGACCTACGAGCAGTACTTC. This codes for CASSRGRTYEQYF.

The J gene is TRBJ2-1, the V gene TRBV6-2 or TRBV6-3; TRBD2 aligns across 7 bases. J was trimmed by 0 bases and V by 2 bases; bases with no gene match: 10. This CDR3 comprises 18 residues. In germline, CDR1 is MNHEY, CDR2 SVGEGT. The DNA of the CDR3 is TGTGCCAGCAGTTACCCCCTGGCGGGAGACGACTCCTACAATGAGCAGTTCTTC. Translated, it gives CASSYPLAGDDSYNEQFF.

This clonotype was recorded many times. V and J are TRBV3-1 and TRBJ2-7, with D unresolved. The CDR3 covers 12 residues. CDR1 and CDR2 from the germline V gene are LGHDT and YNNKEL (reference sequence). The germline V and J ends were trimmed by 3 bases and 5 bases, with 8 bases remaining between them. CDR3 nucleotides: TGTGCCAGCAGCCAGGTAGAGGACGAGCAGTACTTC. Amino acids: CASSQVEDEQYF.

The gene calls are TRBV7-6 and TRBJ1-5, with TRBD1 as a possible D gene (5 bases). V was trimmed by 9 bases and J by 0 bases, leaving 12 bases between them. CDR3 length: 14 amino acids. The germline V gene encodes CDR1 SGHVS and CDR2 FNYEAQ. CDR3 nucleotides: TGTGCCAGTGCCCCCGGGGCTAGCAATCAGCCCCAGCATTTT. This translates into CASAPGASNQPQHF. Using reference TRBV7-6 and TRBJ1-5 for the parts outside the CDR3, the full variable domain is GAGVSQSPRYKVTKRGQDVALRCDPISGHVSLYWYRQALGQGPEFLTYFNYEAQQDKSGLPNDRFSAERPEGSISTLTIQRTEQRDSAMYRCASAPGASNQPQHFGDGTRLSIL.

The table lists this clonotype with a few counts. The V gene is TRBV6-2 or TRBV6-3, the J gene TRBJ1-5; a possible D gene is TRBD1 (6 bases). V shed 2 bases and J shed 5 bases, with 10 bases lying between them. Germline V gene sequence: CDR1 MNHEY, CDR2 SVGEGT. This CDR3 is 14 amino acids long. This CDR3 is CASSYGPGDQPQHF. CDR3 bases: TGTGCCAGCAGTTACGGGCCAGGGGATCAGCCCCAGCATTTT.